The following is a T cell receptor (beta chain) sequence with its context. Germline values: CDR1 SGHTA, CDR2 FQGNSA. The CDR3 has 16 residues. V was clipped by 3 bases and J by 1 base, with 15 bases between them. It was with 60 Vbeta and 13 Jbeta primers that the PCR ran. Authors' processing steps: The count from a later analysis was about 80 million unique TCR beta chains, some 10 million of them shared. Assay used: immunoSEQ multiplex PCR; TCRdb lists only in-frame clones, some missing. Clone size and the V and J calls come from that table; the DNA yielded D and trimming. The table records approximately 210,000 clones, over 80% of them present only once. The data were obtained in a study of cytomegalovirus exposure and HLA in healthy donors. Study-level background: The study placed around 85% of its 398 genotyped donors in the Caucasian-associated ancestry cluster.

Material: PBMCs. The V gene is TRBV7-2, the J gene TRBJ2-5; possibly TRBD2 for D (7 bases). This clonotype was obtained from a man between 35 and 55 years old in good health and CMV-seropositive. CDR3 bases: TGTGCCAGCAGCTTCCCTAGGGGGGGGACCCAAGAGACCCAGTACTTC. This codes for CASSFPRGGTQETQYF.